This is a list of T cell receptor beta chains from one sample in a study of shared clonotypes between healthy human individuals. This table comes from immunoSEQ multiplex PCR, and its TCRdb copy is limited to in-frame clones, with some not included. The sample comprises around 620,000 clones, about 95% of which are singletons, and 0.11% rests with the top ten. The sample taken for sequencing was naive CD8+ T cells sorted from blood. These TCRs come from a woman in her twenties or thirties in good health. Both conserved end residues are part of each CDR3. D genes are given only for firm matches. Only some rows state a clone size, as once, few, many or a class for expanded clones.

TRBJ2-1	-	TRBD2	TRBV6-5	CASSYSAGGTYEQFF	TGTGCCAGCAGTTATTCCGCGGGAGGGACGTATGAGCAGTTCTTC
TRBJ2-1	-	TRBD2	TRBV27	CASSSGASGNNEQFF	TGTGCCAGCAGTAGTGGGGCTAGCGGGAACAATGAGCAGTTCTTC
TRBJ2-7	-	TRBD2	TRBV11-2	CASKRPGTSGRVGLYEQYF	TGTGCCAGCAAGAGACCCGGGACTAGCGGGAGGGTGGGTCTCTACGAGCAGTACTTC
TRBJ2-7	-	TRBD1	TRBV6-5	CASSWGQGGEQYF	TGTGCCAGCAGTTGGGGACAGGGTGGCGAGCAGTACTTC
TRBJ2-7	-	-	TRBV5-4	CASSLAGSTYEQYF	TGTGCCAGCAGCTTGGCTGGGTCTACCTACGAGCAGTACTTC
TRBJ2-1	-	TRBD2	TRBV15	CATSRDGASGSYNEQFF	TGTGCCACCAGCAGAGATGGGGCTAGCGGCAGCTACAATGAGCAGTTCTTC
TRBJ1-2	-	-	TRBV6-1	CASSLGHPTNYGYTF	TGTGCCAGCAGTCTAGGACACCCTACTAACTATGGCTACACCTTC
TRBJ2-1	-	TRBD2	TRBV30	CAWIDGRPYNEQFF	TGTGCCTGGATTGACGGGAGGCCCTACAATGAGCAGTTCTTC
TRBJ2-7	-	-	TRBV6-5	CASRWSPISYEQYF	TGTGCCAGCAGGTGGTCCCCCATCTCCTACGAGCAGTACTTC
TRBJ2-1	-	TRBD2	TRBV7-8	CASSFRGTSVPMSSYNEQFF	TGTGCCAGCAGCTTCCGGGGGACTAGCGTTCCGATGAGCTCCTACAATGAGCAGTTCTTC
TRBJ2-3	-	TRBD2	TRBV7-9	CASSRTSGTVDTQYF	TGTGCCAGCAGCCGGACTAGCGGTACGGTGGATACGCAGTATTTT
TRBJ2-2	-	TRBD2	TRBV15	CATSGGVGELFF	TGTGCCACCAGCGGGGGGGTCGGGGAGCTGTTTTTT
TRBJ1-1	-	-	TRBV4-1	CASSDSWLLDKTEAFF	TGCGCCAGCAGCGATTCCTGGTTACTTGACAAGACTGAAGCTTTCTTT
TRBJ2-7	once	-	TRBV11-2	CASSLDSGLREQYF	TGTGCCAGCAGCTTAGATTCGGGACTTCGGGAGCAGTACTTC
TRBJ2-7	-	-	TRBV4-2	CASSQDNREQYF	TGTGCCAGCAGCCAAGATAACCGGGAGCAGTACTTC
TRBJ2-3	-	-	TRBV5-1	CASSLRGGAGTDTQYF	TGCGCCAGCAGCCTGAGAGGAGGGGCAGGAACAGATACGCAGTATTTT
TRBJ2-3	-	TRBD2	TRBV7-7	CASSSSGFPTDTQYF	TGTGCCAGCAGCTCTAGCGGTTTTCCCACAGATACGCAGTATTTT
TRBJ1-4	once	-	TRBV4-1	CASSQDPAIGGKLFF	TGCGCCAGCAGCCAAGATCCGGCAATAGGAGGGAAACTGTTTTTT
TRBJ2-7	-	TRBD1	TRBV28	CASRSEQGYYEQYF	TGTGCCAGCAGATCCGAACAGGGGTACTACGAGCAGTACTTC
TRBJ1-2	-	TRBD1	TRBV28	CASNSDRGDGYTF	TGTGCCAGCAATTCCGACAGGGGCGATGGCTACACCTTC
TRBJ2-1	once	TRBD1	TRBV7-9	CASSSRDRVFFEQFF	TGTGCCAGCAGCTCCCGGGACAGGGTTTTTTTTGAGCAGTTCTTC
TRBJ2-7	-	TRBD2	TRBV27	CASSGGLAGYEQYF	TGTGCCAGCAGTGGAGGTTTAGCGGGCTACGAGCAGTACTTC
TRBJ2-7	-	-	TRBV27	CASSLLLGQGPYEQYF	TGTGCCAGCAGTTTACTCCTGGGGCAGGGGCCCTACGAGCAGTACTTC